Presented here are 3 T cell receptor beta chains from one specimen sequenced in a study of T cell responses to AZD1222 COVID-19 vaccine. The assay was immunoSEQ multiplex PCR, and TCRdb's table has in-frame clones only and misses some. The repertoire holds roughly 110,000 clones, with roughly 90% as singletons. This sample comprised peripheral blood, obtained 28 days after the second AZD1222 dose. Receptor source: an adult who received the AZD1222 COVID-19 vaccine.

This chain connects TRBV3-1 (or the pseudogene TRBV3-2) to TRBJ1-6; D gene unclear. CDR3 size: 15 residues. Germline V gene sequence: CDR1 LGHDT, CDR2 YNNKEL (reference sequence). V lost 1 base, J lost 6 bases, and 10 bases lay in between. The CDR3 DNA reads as TGTGCCAGCAGCCAAGGGGTCCGGACTAATTCACCCCTCCACTTT. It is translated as CASSQGVRTNSPLHF.

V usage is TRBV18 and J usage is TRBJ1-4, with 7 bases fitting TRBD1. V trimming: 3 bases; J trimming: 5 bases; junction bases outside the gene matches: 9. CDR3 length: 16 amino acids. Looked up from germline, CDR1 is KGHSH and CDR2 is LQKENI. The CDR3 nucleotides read TGTGCCAGCTCACCCACAACAGGGGCGAAGAATGAAAAACTGTTTTTT. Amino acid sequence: CASSPTTGAKNEKLFF.

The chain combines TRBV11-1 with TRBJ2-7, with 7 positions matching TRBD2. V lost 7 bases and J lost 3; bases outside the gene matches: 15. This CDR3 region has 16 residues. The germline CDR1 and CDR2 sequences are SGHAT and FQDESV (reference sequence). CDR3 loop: CASKKGGPSGFYEQYF. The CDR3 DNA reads TGTGCCAGCAAGAAAGGAGGGCCTAGCGGCTTCTACGAGCAGTACTTC. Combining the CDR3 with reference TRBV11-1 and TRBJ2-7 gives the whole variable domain EAEVAQSPRYKITEKSQAVAFWCDPISGHATLYWYRQILGQGPELLVQFQDESVVDDSQLPKDRFSAERLKGVDSTLKIQPAELGDSAMYLCASKKGGPSGFYEQYFGPGTRLTVT.